This entry lists 22 T cell receptor beta chains sequenced from one sample in a study of blood T cell repertoires in COVID-19. Sequenced by immunoSEQ multiplex PCR; TCRdb stores in-frame clones only, minus some. The data contain some 230,000 clones, about 86% of them singletons. Source material: peripheral blood. The source of these receptors is a woman aged 30 to 39 who had recovered from COVID-19.

The rearrangement uses TRBV5-1 and TRBJ2-6, with a possible D match to TRBD1 (6 bases). V was trimmed by 3 bases and J by 12 bases, leaving 13 bases between them. CDR3 length equals 13 residues. The germline V gene has CDR1 SGHRS and CDR2 YFSETQ. The chain's CDR3 is CASSSDSRSVLTF. For the CDR3, the DNA is TGCGCCAGCAGCTCGGACAGCCGCAGCGTCCTGACTTTC.

This clone was picked up one time. The chain carries TRBV5-1 and TRBJ1-1, with a possible D match to TRBD1 (5 bases). The CDR3 extends over 14 amino acids. The germline V gene has CDR1 SGHRS and CDR2 YFSETQ. Trimming removed 4 bases from V and 0 bases from J, with 10 bases in between. Written as DNA, the CDR3 is TGCGCCAGCAGCCACGACAGTATGAACACTGAAGCTTTCTTT. This sequence encodes CASSHDSMNTEAFF.

The chain uses TRBV29-1 and TRBJ2-7; 8 bases align to TRBD2. J was trimmed by 2 bases and V by 6 bases; bases with no gene match: 6. The CDR3 extends over 13 amino acids. In germline, CDR1 is SQVTM, CDR2 ANQGSEA. The CDR3 sequence is CSVRVAGTYEQYF. The CDR3 DNA follows: TGCAGCGTCAGGGTAGCGGGAACCTACGAGCAGTACTTC.

For this clone: The identical CDR3 is also encoded by other nucleotide sequences in the sample. The CDR3, as DNA: TGTGCCACCAGTGCCGGGAGTTCACCCCTCCACTTT. Its translation is CATSAGSSPLHF. The rearrangement uses TRBV24-1 and TRBJ1-6, with no clear D. The CDR3 loop spans 12 amino acids. Germline V gene sequence: CDR1 KGHDR, CDR2 SFDVKD. The V end was cut by 5 bases, the J end by 9 bases, with 7 bases between.

The genes are TRBV11-2 and TRBJ2-1; 7 bases are a match to TRBD1. Trimming at V came to 2 bases and at J to 3 bases, leaving 10 bases not matched to a gene. Germline V lookup: CDR1 SGHAT, CDR2 FQNNGV. The CDR3 covers 17 residues. The CDR3 reads CASSLYQRGRNYNEQFF. In DNA, the CDR3 is TGTGCCAGCAGCTTATACCAAAGGGGGCGAAACTACAATGAGCAGTTCTTC.

This sequence joins TRBV12-2 and TRBJ1-2; whether TRBD1, the table's D call, matches the DNA was not checked. TRBV12-2 corresponds to a pseudogene. This CDR3 has 17 amino acids. In DNA form, the CDR3 reads TGTGCAAGTCGCTTAACAGAACAGGGGACCAATAGTTTTGGCTACACCTTC. Its translation is CASRLTEQGTNSFGYTF.

This clone has just one count. The chain joins TRBV28 to TRBJ1-3; possibly TRBD1 for D (5 bases). The CDR3 totals 15 residues. V was clipped by 7 bases and J by 3 bases, with 16 bases between them. Looked up from germline, CDR1 is MDHEN and CDR2 is SYDVKM. The CDR3 is CASTPHQGRGNTIYF. The CDR3 DNA reads TGTGCCAGCACCCCCCACCAGGGTCGTGGAAACACCATATATTTT.

The J gene is TRBJ2-1, the V gene TRBV7-9; TRBD1 matches at 9 bases. The germline gives CDR1 SEHNR, CDR2 FQNEAQ (reference sequence). Germline trimming cut 4 bases from V and 7 bases from J; bases unmatched to any gene: 11. This CDR3 is built from 16 residues. The CDR3 reads CASSYTGGTGLNEQFF. DNA of the CDR3: TGTGCCAGCAGCTATACTGGAGGGACAGGGTTGAATGAGCAGTTCTTC.

This clone turned up a few times. The V call is TRBV28, the J call TRBJ1-2; 7 nucleotides match TRBD1. The germline CDR1 and CDR2 sequences are MDHEN and SYDVKM. J lost 0 bases, V lost 0 bases, and 4 bases had no gene match. This CDR3 comprises 16 residues. For the CDR3, the DNA is TGTGCCAGCAGTTTATGGACAGGGATGGCTAACTATGGCTACACCTTC. Protein product: CASSLWTGMANYGYTF.

The J gene is TRBJ1-2, the V gene TRBV3-1 (or the pseudogene TRBV3-2), with 8 bases lining up with TRBD1. Germline CDR1 LGHDT, CDR2 YNNKEL (reference sequence). This CDR3 is 12 amino acids long. V gave up 3 bases and J gave up 8 bases; unmatched junction bases: 2. CDR3: CASSHGQGGYTF. CDR3 sequence (DNA): TGTGCCAGCAGCCATGGACAGGGCGGCTACACCTTC.

This sequence joins TRBV2 and TRBJ1-6; D call uncertain. CDR3 size: 18 residues. The germline V gene encodes CDR1 SNHLY and CDR2 FYNNEI. V was shortened by 4 bases and J by 4 bases, with 20 bases between the two germline ends. In nucleotides, the CDR3 is TGTGCCAGCAGTGCCGTAGCGACATTCGACATTTATAATTCACCCCTCCACTTT. This gives the protein CASSAVATFDIYNSPLHF.

This chain connects TRBV6-5 to TRBJ1-6; possible D gene TRBD1, 6 bases. V was pared by 5 bases and J by 9 bases, with 14 bases between. CDR1 is MNHEY and CDR2 is SVGAGI in the germline V gene. The CDR3 runs 14 residues. CDR3 DNA sequence: TGTGCCAGCAGTCTACAGGGTATCGCTTCACCCCTCCACTTT. Residues: CASSLQGIASPLHF.

V gene TRBV9 combines with J gene TRBJ2-7; no clear D. CDR1 and CDR2 from the germline V gene are SGDLS and YYNGEE. The CDR3 length is 14 residues. Between the trimmed V and J ends, which lost 0 bases and 4 bases, there was a span of 11 bases. The CDR3 region has the DNA TGTGCCAGCAGCGTAGCTACAGAACTTTACGAGCAGTACTTC. Translating it yields CASSVATELYEQYF.

The chain carries TRBV28 and TRBJ1-1; TRBD1 agrees at 11 bases. J lost 1 base, V lost 2 bases, and 9 bases had no gene match. Germline CDR1 reads MDHEN; CDR2 reads SYDVKM. The CDR3 length is 18 residues. As DNA, the CDR3 is TGTGCCAGCAGTTTAGTCGGCGGACAGGGGGCTGAGAACACTGAAGCTTTCTTT. Residues: CASSLVGGQGAENTEAFF.

The V and J genes are TRBV5-1 and TRBJ2-7; D gene uncertain. The germline gives CDR1 SGHRS, CDR2 YFSETQ. There are 16 residues in the CDR3. V was trimmed by 0 bases and J by 3 bases, leaving 16 bases between them. The CDR3 spells CASSLGNSGSHYEQYF. CDR3 bases: TGCGCCAGCAGCTTGGGAAATTCCGGGTCCCACTACGAGCAGTACTTC.

The V and J genes are TRBV30 and TRBJ2-2; D is unclear. The length of the CDR3 is 12 residues. Germline V lookup: CDR1 GTSNPN, CDR2 SVGIG (reference sequence). The V gene lost 5 bases and the J gene lost 7 bases, with 11 bases spanning the gap. The CDR3 nucleotides read TGTGCCTGGGACCTTACGGGCGGGGAGCTGTTTTTT. Protein sequence: CAWDLTGGELFF.

The chain links TRBV6-5 to TRBJ2-1; 10 positions match TRBD2. CDR1 MNHEY and CDR2 SVGAGI come from the germline V gene. Losses at the gene ends were 6 bases for V and 3 bases for J; bases not matched to a gene: 5. This CDR3 has 15 residues. CDR3 bases: TGTGCCAGCAGCTCGGGACTAGCGAACTACAATGAGCAGTTCTTC. This gives the protein CASSSGLANYNEQFF.

CDR3 sequence reads: CASRLQGTDHYSNQPQHF. CDR3 nucleotide sequence: TGTGCCAGCAGGCTCCAGGGGACAGATCACTATAGCAATCAGCCCCAGCATTTT. The chain couples TRBV21-1 to TRBJ1-5; the table's TRBD1 call for D was not verified on the DNA. TRBV21-1 is deemed a pseudogene. The CDR3 runs to 18 residues.

This chain links TRBV28 with TRBJ1-2, with D possibly TRBD1 on 5 matching bases. The CDR3 length is 15 residues. The germline V gene has CDR1 MDHEN and CDR2 SYDVKM. V lost 2 bases and J 4 bases, leaving 14 bases between the germline ends. This CDR3 is CASSLRQGLFYGYTF. The CDR3 DNA follows: TGTGCCAGCAGTTTACGGCAGGGCCTTTTCTATGGCTACACCTTC.

This chain links TRBV2 with TRBJ1-5; D uncertain. Trimming pared 7 bases from V and 1 base from J, leaving 8 bases between. Germline CDR1 SNHLY, CDR2 FYNNEI. The CDR3 has 13 residues. The CDR3 sequence is CASKQSSNQPQHF. The CDR3 region has the DNA TGTGCCAGCAAACAATCGAGCAATCAGCCCCAGCATTTT.

V and J are TRBV5-5 and TRBJ1-2; the D is unclear. The CDR3 extends over 16 amino acids. The V end lost 4 bases, the J end lost 4 bases, and 20 bases lay between the germline ends. Germline CDR1 and CDR2: SGHKS and YYEKEE (reference sequence). This CDR3 reads CASSPTMYTPGYGYTF. The CDR3 bases are TGTGCCAGCAGCCCCACGATGTACACCCCGGGCTATGGCTACACCTTC.

This clone was found a few times. The chain is built from TRBV5-1 and TRBJ2-7, with 9 nucleotides matching TRBD2. This CDR3 has 15 residues. Germline loops: CDR1 SGHRS, CDR2 YFSETQ. Unmatched junction bases numbered 7, after V lost 5 bases and J lost 1 base. In nucleotides, the CDR3 is TGCGCCAGCAGTCGGACTAGCGACTTTTCCTACGAGCAGTACTTC. Protein sequence: CASSRTSDFSYEQYF.